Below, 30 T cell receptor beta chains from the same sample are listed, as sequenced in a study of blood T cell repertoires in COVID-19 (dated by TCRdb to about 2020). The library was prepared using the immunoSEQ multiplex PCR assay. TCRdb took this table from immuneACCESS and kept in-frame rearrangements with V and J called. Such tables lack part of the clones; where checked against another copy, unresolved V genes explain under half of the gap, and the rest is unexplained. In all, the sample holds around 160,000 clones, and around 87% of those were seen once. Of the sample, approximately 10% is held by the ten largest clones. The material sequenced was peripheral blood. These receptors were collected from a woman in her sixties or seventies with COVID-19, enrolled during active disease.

In DNA, the CDR3 is TGCGCCAGCAGCTTGGCCAGGGGGGACACTGAAGCTTTCTTT. It translates to CASSLARGDTEAFF. J is TRBJ1-1 and V is TRBV5-1; the match to TRBD1 covers 7 bases. The V segment lost 0 bases and the J segment 3 bases; nucleotides outside the gene matches: 2. Germline V gene lookup returns CDR1 SGHRS and CDR2 YFSETQ. The CDR3 spans 14 residues.

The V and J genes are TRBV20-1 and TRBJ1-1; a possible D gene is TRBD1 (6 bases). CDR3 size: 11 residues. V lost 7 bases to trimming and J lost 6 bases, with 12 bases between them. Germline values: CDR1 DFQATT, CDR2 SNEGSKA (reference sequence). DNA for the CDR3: TGCAGTGTCGGACAGTACGCTGAAGCTTTCTTT. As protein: CSVGQYAEAFF.

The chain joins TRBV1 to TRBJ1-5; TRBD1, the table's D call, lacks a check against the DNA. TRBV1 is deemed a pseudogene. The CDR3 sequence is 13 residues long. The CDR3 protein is CTRTHYSNQPQHF. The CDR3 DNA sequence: TGCACCAGGACACATTATAGCAATCAGCCCCAGCATTTT.

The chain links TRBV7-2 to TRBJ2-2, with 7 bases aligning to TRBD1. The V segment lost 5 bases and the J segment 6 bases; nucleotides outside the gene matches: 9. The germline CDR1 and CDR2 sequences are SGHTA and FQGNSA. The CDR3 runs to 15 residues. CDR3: CASSPRTGGPGELFF. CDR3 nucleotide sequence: TGTGCCAGCAGCCCCAGGACAGGCGGGCCCGGGGAGCTGTTTTTT. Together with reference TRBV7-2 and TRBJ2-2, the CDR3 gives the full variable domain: GAGVSQSPSNKVTEKGKDVELRCDPISGHTALYWYRQSLGQGLEFLIYFQGNSAPDKSGLPSDRFSAERTGGSVSTLTIQRTQQEDSAVYLCASSPRTGGPGELFFGEGSRLTVL.

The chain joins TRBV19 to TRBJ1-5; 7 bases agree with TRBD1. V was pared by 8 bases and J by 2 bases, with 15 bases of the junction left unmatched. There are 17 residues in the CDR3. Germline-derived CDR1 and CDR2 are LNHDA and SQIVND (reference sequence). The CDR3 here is CASGVTGFARGNQPQHF. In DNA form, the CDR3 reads TGTGCCAGTGGTGTGACAGGGTTCGCTCGGGGCAATCAGCCCCAGCATTTT.

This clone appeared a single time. CDR3 in amino acids: CASSSGGSQFVSEQYF. The DNA of the CDR3 is TGTGCCAGCAGCAGCGGGGGATCTCAATTTGTGAGCGAGCAGTACTTC. The V call is TRBV28, the J call TRBJ2-7; 8 bases align to TRBD2. The CDR3 sequence is 16 residues long. V lost 6 bases and J lost 6; bases outside the gene matches: 16. Per the germline V gene, CDR1 is MDHEN and CDR2 is SYDVKM.

The CDR3 DNA sequence: TGTGCCACCAGTGATTTTAGGGGGAACACCGGGGAGCTGTTTTTT. This sequence encodes CATSDFRGNTGELFF. This chain uses TRBV24-1 with TRBJ2-2, with D possibly TRBD1 on 5 matching bases. Germline values: CDR1 KGHDR, CDR2 SFDVKD. This CDR3 comprises 15 residues. V lost 1 base, J lost 1 base, and 6 bases lay in between.

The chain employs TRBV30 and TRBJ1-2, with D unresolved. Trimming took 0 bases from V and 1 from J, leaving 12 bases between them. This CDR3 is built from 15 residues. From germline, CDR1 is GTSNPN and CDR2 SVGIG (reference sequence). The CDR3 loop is CAWSVPKAVNYGYTF. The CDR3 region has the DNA TGTGCCTGGAGTGTACCGAAGGCGGTTAACTATGGCTACACCTTC.

The CDR3 DNA sequence: TGTGCCGCATGGGACAGCAATAATTCACCCCTCCACTTT. The encoded protein is CAAWDSNNSPLHF. The chain joins TRBV28 to TRBJ1-6, with 7 bases that match TRBD1. With V trimmed by 11 bases and J by 5 bases, 6 bases remained unmatched. CDR1 is MDHEN and CDR2 is SYDVKM in the germline V gene. The CDR3 is 13 amino acids.

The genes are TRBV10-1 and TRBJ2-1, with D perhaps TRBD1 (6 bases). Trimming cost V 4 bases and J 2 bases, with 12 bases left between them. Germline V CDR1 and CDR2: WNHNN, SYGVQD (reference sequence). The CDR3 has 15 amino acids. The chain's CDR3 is CASSASQGPYNEQFF. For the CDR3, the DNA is TGCGCCAGCAGTGCATCACAGGGCCCCTACAATGAGCAGTTCTTC.

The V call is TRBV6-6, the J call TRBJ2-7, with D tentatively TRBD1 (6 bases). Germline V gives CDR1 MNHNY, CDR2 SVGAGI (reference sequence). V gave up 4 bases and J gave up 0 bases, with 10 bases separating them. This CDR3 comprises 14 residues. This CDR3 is CASSLQGLSYEQYF. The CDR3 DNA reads TGTGCCAGCAGTTTACAGGGCCTCTCCTACGAGCAGTACTTC.

The CDR3 region is CASSLRQGNYGYTF. DNA of the CDR3: TGTGCCAGCAGCTTGCGGCAGGGGAACTATGGCTACACCTTC. The chain carries TRBV5-6 and TRBJ1-2; the D gene is possibly TRBD1 (6 bases). This CDR3 spans 14 amino acids. CDR1 is SGHDT and CDR2 is YYEEEE in the germline V gene. Trimming took 1 base from V and 2 from J, leaving 9 bases between them.

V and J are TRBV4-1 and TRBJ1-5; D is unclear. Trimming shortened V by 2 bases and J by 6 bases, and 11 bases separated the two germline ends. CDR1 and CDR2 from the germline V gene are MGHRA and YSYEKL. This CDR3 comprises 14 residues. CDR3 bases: TGCGCCAGCAGCCAACCGGCTGCGGGTCAGCCCCAGCATTTT. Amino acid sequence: CASSQPAAGQPQHF.

For the CDR3, the DNA is TGTGCCAGCAGTCGACTAGCGGGCGGGGATGAGCAGTTCTTC. Translated, it gives CASSRLAGGDEQFF. The V call is TRBV5-4, the J call TRBJ2-1; TRBD2 matches at 10 bases. Germline values: CDR1 SGHNT, CDR2 YYREEE (reference sequence). Trimming removed 5 bases from V and 8 bases from J; junction bases left unmatched: 7. The CDR3 has 14 amino acids.

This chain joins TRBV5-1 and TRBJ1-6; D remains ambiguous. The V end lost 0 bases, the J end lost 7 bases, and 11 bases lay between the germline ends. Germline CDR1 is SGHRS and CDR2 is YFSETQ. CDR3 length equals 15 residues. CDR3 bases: TGCGCCAGCAGCTTGGATGGCAGATTAAATTCACCCCTCCACTTT. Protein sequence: CASSLDGRLNSPLHF.

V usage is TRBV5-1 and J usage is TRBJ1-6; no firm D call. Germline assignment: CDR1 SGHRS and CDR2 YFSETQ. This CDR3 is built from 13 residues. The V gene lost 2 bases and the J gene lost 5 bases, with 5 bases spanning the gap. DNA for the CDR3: TGCGCCAGCAGCTTAACAAATAATTCACCCCTCCACTTT. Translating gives CASSLTNNSPLHF. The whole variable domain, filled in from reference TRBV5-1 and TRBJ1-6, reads KAGVTQTPRYLIKTRGQQVTLSCSPISGHRSVSWYQQTPGQGLQFLFEYFSETQRNKGNFPGRFSGRQFSNSRSEMNVSTLELGDSALYLCASSLTNNSPLHFGNGTRLTVT.

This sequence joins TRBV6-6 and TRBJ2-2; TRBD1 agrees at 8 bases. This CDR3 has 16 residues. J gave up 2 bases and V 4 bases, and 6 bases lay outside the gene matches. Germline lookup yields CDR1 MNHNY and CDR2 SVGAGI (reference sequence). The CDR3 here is CASSWTTGDNTGELFF. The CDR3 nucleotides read TGTGCCAGCAGTTGGACGACAGGGGACAACACCGGGGAGCTGTTTTTT.

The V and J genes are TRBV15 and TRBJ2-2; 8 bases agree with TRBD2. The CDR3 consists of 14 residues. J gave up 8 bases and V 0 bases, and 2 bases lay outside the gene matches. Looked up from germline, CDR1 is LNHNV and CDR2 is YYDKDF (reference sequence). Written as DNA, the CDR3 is TGTGCCACCAGCAGAGATCCTAGCGGGGGGGAGCTGTTTTTT. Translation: CATSRDPSGGELFF. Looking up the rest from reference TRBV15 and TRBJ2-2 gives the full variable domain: DAMVIQNPRYQVTQFGKPVTLSCSQTLNHNVMYWYQQKSSQAPKLLFHYYDKDFNNEADTPDNFQSRRPNTSFCFLDIRSPGLGDTAMYLCATSRDPSGGELFFGEGSRLTVL.

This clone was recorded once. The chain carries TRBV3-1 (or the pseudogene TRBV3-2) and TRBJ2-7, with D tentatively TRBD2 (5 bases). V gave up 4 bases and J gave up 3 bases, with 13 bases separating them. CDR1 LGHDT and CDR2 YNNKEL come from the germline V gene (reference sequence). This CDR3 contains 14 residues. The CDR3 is CASSRAPGDYEQYF. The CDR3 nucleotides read TGTGCCAGCAGCCGGGCCCCCGGGGACTACGAGCAGTACTTC.

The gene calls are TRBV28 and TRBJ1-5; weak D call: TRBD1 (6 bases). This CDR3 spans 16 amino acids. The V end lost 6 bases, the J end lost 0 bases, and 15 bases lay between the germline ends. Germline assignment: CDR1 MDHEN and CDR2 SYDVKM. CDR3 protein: CASRRGGGASNQPQHF. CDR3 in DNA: TGTGCCAGCAGGAGAGGGGGGGGAGCTAGCAATCAGCCCCAGCATTTT.

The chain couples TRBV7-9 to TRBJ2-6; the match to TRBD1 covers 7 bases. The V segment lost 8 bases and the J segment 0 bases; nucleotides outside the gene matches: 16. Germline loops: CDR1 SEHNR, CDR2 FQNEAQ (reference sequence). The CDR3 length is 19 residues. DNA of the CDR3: TGTGCCAGCCCCCATAGAGGGACAGACCTTCTCTCTGGGGCCAACGTCCTGACTTTC. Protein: CASPHRGTDLLSGANVLTF.

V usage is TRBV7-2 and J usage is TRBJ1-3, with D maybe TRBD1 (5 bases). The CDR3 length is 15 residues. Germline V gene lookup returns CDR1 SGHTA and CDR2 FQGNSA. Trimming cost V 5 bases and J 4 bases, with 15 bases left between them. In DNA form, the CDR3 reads TGTGCCAGCAGCCCTACTGGGGCGCCCGGAAACACCATATATTTT. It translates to CASSPTGAPGNTIYF.

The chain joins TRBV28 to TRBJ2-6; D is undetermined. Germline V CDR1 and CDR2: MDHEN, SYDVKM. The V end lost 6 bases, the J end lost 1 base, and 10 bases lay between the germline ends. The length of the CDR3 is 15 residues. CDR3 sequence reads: CASRQHLSGANVLTF. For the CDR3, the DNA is TGTGCCAGCAGACAGCACCTATCTGGGGCCAACGTCCTGACTTTC.

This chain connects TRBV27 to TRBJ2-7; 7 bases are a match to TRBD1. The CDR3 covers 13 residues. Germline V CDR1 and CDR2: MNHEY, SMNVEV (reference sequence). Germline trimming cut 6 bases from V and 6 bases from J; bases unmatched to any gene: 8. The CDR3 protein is CASSRNRGREQYF. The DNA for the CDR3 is TGTGCCAGCAGCAGAAACAGGGGACGCGAGCAGTACTTC.

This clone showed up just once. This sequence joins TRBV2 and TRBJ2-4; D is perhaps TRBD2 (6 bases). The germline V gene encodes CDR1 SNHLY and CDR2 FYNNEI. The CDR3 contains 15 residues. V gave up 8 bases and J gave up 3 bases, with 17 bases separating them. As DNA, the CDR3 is TGTGCCAGCGAGGCGGGGCGGGGTATCAAAAACATTCAGTACTTC. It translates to CASEAGRGIKNIQYF.

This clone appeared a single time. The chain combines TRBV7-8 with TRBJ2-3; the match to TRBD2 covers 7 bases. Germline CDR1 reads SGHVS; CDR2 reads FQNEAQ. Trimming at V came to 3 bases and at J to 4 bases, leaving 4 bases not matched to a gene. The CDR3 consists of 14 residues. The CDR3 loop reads CASSLGGTSDTQYF. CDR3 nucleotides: TGTGCCAGCAGCTTGGGAGGGACCTCAGATACGCAGTATTTT.

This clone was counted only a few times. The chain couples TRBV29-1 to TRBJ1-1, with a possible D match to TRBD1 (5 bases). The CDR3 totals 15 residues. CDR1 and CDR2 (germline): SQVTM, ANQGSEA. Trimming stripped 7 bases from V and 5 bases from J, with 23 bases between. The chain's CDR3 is CSAEPPGLGKTEAFF. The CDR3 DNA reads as TGCAGCGCCGAACCACCGGGACTCGGAAAAACTGAAGCTTTCTTT.

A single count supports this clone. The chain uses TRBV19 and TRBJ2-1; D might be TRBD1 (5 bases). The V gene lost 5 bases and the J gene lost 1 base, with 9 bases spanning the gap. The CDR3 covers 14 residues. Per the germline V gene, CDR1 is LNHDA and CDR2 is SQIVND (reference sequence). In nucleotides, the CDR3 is TGTGCCAGTAGTGCCCAGGGTTCCTACAATGAGCAGTTCTTC. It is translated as CASSAQGSYNEQFF.

The CDR3 DNA reads as TGTGCCAGCAGTGACGGCGGGGGCGACGCTGAAGCTTTCTTT. This gives the protein CASSDGGGDAEAFF. The genes are TRBV6-4 and TRBJ1-1, with D tentatively TRBD1 (6 bases). With 2 bases removed from V and 6 bases from J, the gap between germline ends came to 13 bases. This CDR3 contains 14 residues. Germline CDR1 reads MRHNA; CDR2 reads SNTAGT.

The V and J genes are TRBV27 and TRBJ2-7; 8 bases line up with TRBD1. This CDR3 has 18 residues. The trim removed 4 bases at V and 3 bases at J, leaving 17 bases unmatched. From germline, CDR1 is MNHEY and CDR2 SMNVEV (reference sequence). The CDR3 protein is CASSSQSSPRDRIYEQYF. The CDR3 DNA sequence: TGTGCCAGCAGTTCCCAATCCAGCCCCCGGGACAGGATCTACGAGCAGTACTTC.